The TCR beta chain under discussion was sequenced for a study of cytomegalovirus exposure and HLA in healthy donors. Overall study context: Early on, a data release was issued that held 80 million or so unique TCRs from HLA-typed donors. Overall study findings and caveats: The investigators catalogued 164 TCR beta chains as cytomegalovirus-associated.

The PCR ran on 60 Vbeta and 13 Jbeta primers. Some clones are missing from TCRdb's copy, which holds only in-frame ones; the method was immunoSEQ multiplex PCR. The top ten clones hold 6.6% of a sample with roughly 130,000 clones, about 74% of them seen once. To note about this clone: What it recognizes is unknown.

The CDR3 extends over 13 amino acids. Per the germline V gene, CDR1 is SGHRS and CDR2 is YFSETQ. The V gene end was trimmed by 5 bases and the J gene end by 1 base; junction bases not matched to a gene: 1. The origin of this receptor is a man between 35 and 55 years old in good health and CMV-seropositive. Specimen: PBMCs. The chain employs TRBV5-1 and TRBJ2-5; TRBD2 matches 8 bases. The CDR3 region has the DNA TGCGCCAGCAGGGCGGGGGGCCAAGAGACCCAGTACTTC. Translating it yields CASRAGGQETQYF. Drawing the rest from reference TRBV5-1 and TRBJ2-5, the complete variable domain is KAGVTQTPRYLIKTRGQQVTLSCSPISGHRSVSWYQQTPGQGLQFLFEYFSETQRNKGNFPGRFSGRQFSNSRSEMNVSTLELGDSALYLCASRAGGQETQYFGPGTRLLVL.